These 21 T cell receptor beta chains were all obtained from the same sample, sequenced in a study of sequential checkpoint blockade in melanoma. Here immunoSEQ multiplex PCR was the method, and the copy in TCRdb shows in-frame clones only, minus some. Among about 37,000 clones, about 30% were seen once, and the ten largest hold 1.5% to 2%. The treatment was: randomized to nivolumab then ipilimumab (arm A) or the reverse (arm B). The input for sequencing was tumor tissue (inferred from file names), taken from a patient given nivolumab and ipilimumab in sequence. The receptors here all came from a human donor with melanoma.

There are a few counts of this clone. The chain carries TRBV11-3 and TRBJ2-5, with 9 bases that match TRBD1. V shed 5 bases, J shed 4 bases, and the junction held 5 bases outside the gene matches. Germline V gene lookup returns CDR1 SGHNT and CDR2 YENEEA. The CDR3 extends over 14 amino acids. The CDR3 DNA is TGTGCCAGCAGCCCAGCGGACAGGGGAGAGACCCAGTACTTC. It translates to CASSPADRGETQYF.

This clone was detected only a few times. V and J are TRBV11-3 and TRBJ1-1; 7 bases align to TRBD1. The junction had 6 bases not matched to a gene; V was cut back by 4 bases and J by 4 bases. The CDR3 is made up of 14 amino acids. CDR1 and CDR2 (germline): SGHNT, YENEEA. CDR3 in amino acids: CASSSYRGRTEAFF. CDR3 DNA: TGTGCCAGCAGCTCATACAGGGGACGCACTGAAGCTTTCTTT. The complete variable domain, with remaining parts taken from reference TRBV11-3 and TRBJ1-1, reads EAGVVQSPRYKIIEKKQPVAFWCNPISGHNTLYWYLQNLGQGPELLIRYENEEAVDDSQLPKDRFSAERLKGVDSTLKIQPAELGDSAVYLCASSSYRGRTEAFFGQGTRLTVV.

This rearrangement joins TRBV28 to TRBJ1-3, with 7 bases that match TRBD1. Unmatched junction bases numbered 6, after V lost 3 bases and J lost 4 bases. The CDR3 extends over 15 amino acids. The germline V gene has CDR1 MDHEN and CDR2 SYDVKM. The CDR3 protein is CASSLLTGTGNTIYF. The CDR3 nucleotides read TGTGCCAGCAGTTTGTTGACAGGGACAGGAAACACCATATATTTT.

This clone was observed a few times. The gene calls are TRBV12-5 and TRBJ2-7; D might be TRBD1 or TRBD2, each matching 6 bases. Germline V lookup: CDR1 LGHNT, CDR2 FRNRAP. CDR3 length: 13 residues. The CDR3 DNA follows: TGTGCCAGCACAAGGGGGGCTTCCTACGAGCAGTACTTC. Amino acid sequence: CASTRGASYEQYF. Combining the CDR3 with reference TRBV12-5 and TRBJ2-7 gives the whole variable domain DARVTQTPRHKVTEMGQEVTMRCQPILGHNTVFWYRQTMMQGLELLAYFRNRAPLDDSGMPKDRFSAEMPDATLATLKIQPSEPRDSAVYFCASTRGASYEQYFGPGTRLTVT.

The chain couples TRBV11-3 to TRBJ2-5; 10 bases align to TRBD1. Looked up from germline, CDR1 is SGHNT and CDR2 is YENEEA. This CDR3 is built from 17 residues. Trimming cost V 5 bases and J 5 bases; bases outside gene matches: 14. CDR3 amino acids: CASSLGASGTGEETQYF. In DNA, the CDR3 is TGTGCCAGCAGCCTAGGCGCAAGCGGGACAGGGGAGGAGACCCAGTACTTC.

CDR3 DNA sequence: TGCAGCGTTGAAGATCGTGGTGGCGAGTCGGGGCAGTACTTC. It translates to CSVEDRGGESGQYF. The rearrangement links TRBV29-1 to TRBJ2-7, with unresolved D. Per the germline V gene, CDR1 is SQVTM and CDR2 is ANQGSEA. With 0 bases removed from V and 9 bases from J, the gap between germline ends came to 18 bases. This CDR3 spans 14 amino acids.

The chain carries TRBV28 and TRBJ1-2; 7 positions match TRBD1. V was clipped by 5 bases and J by 7 bases; unmatched bases: 22. In germline, CDR1 is MDHEN, CDR2 SYDVKM. CDR3 length: 18 amino acids. CDR3 sequence reads: CASSTRQGSGLAILGYTF. The CDR3 DNA reads TGTGCCAGCAGTACGAGACAGGGATCTGGCCTTGCTATACTTGGCTACACCTTC.

J is TRBJ1-1 and V is TRBV19; TRBD1 might be the D (5 bases). Germline CDR1 LNHDA, CDR2 SQIVND (reference sequence). The CDR3 has 14 residues. V was pared by 1 base and J by 5 bases, with 11 bases between. In nucleotides, the CDR3 is TGTGCCAGTAGTATAGTTTCGGGGGGAACTGAAGCTTTCTTT. Its protein is CASSIVSGGTEAFF.

J is TRBJ1-1 and V is TRBV6-4; unclear D gene. In germline, CDR1 is MRHNA, CDR2 SNTAGT. V was cut by 8 bases and J by 4 bases, with 8 bases left in between. This CDR3 has 11 amino acids. The CDR3 coding sequence is TGTGCCAGCTACTCCGGCACTGAAGCTTTCTTT. Translated, it gives CASYSGTEAFF.

This sequence joins TRBV28 and TRBJ2-7; D is uncertain. The germline CDR1 and CDR2 sequences are MDHEN and SYDVKM. The CDR3 consists of 12 residues. Trimming took 7 bases from V and 0 from J, leaving 7 bases between them. The CDR3 coding sequence is TGTGCCAGCACGGGCAACTCCTACGAGCAGTACTTC. Translation: CASTGNSYEQYF.

The rearrangement uses TRBV30 and TRBJ1-5; D might be TRBD1 (6 bases). The germline gives CDR1 GTSNPN, CDR2 SVGIG (reference sequence). This CDR3 contains 16 residues. Trimming pared 4 bases from V and 0 bases from J, leaving 16 bases between. DNA for the CDR3: TGTGCCTGGAAACGAGGGGGAGATAATAGCAATCAGCCCCAGCATTTT. The encoded protein is CAWKRGGDNSNQPQHF. Together with reference TRBV30 and TRBJ1-5, the CDR3 gives the full variable domain: SQTIHQWPATLVQPVGSPLSLECTVEGTSNPNLYWYRQAAGRGLQLLFYSVGIGQISSEVPQNLSASRPQDRQFILSSKKLLLSDSGFYLCAWKRGGDNSNQPQHFGDGTRLSIL.

This clone occurred a few times. The chain carries TRBV11-3 and TRBJ1-1; D call uncertain. In germline, CDR1 is SGHNT, CDR2 YENEEA. The germline V and J ends were trimmed by 3 bases and 2 bases, with 13 bases remaining between them. The CDR3 extends over 15 amino acids. The chain's CDR3 is CASSLAGEGNTEAFF. The DNA of the CDR3 is TGTGCCAGCAGCTTGGCCGGGGAGGGAAACACTGAAGCTTTCTTT.

The rearrangement joins TRBV12-5 to TRBJ1-2; D might be TRBD1 (6 bases). Germline CDR1 is LGHNT and CDR2 is FRNRAP. The CDR3 runs to 14 residues. V lost 0 bases and J lost 4, with 9 bases in between. The DNA of the CDR3 is TGTGCTAGTGGTTTGGTACCGGGGGCCTATGGCTACACCTTC. It encodes CASGLVPGAYGYTF.

In this sample, this clone turned up a few times. The chain joins TRBV30 to TRBJ1-5, with TRBD1 matching over 7 bases. Germline CDR1 and CDR2: GTSNPN and SVGIG (reference sequence). The CDR3 sequence is 14 residues long. The junction had 4 bases not matched to a gene; V was cut back by 3 bases and J by 2 bases. CDR3 sequence: CAWRHGQGNQPQHF. The CDR3 coding sequence is TGTGCCTGGAGACATGGACAGGGCAATCAGCCCCAGCATTTT.

The chain joins TRBV5-1 to TRBJ2-3; possibly TRBD2 for D (6 bases). V was cut by 2 bases and J by 0 bases, with 10 bases left in between. CDR3 length: 15 amino acids. Per germline, CDR1 SGHRS and CDR2 YFSETQ. The chain's CDR3 is CASSLSGPSTDTQYF. The CDR3 DNA reads TGCGCCAGCAGCTTAAGCGGGCCAAGCACAGATACGCAGTATTTT. Full variable domain (missing parts from reference TRBV5-1 and TRBJ2-3): KAGVTQTPRYLIKTRGQQVTLSCSPISGHRSVSWYQQTPGQGLQFLFEYFSETQRNKGNFPGRFSGRQFSNSRSEMNVSTLELGDSALYLCASSLSGPSTDTQYFGPGTRLTVL.

The rearrangement links TRBV30 to TRBJ1-2; possibly TRBD1 for D (6 bases). Trimming shortened V by 7 bases and J by 8 bases, and 23 bases separated the two germline ends. Germline V gene data show CDR1 as GTSNPN and CDR2 as SVGIG (reference sequence). This CDR3 has 14 residues. CDR3 nucleotides: TGTGCCTATGAGCCGGGGGGCGCTTGGTCCGGCTACACCTTC. Its protein is CAYEPGGAWSGYTF.

This clone was observed many times. The chain employs TRBV11-3 and TRBJ1-2, with D maybe TRBD1 (5 bases). V lost 5 bases and J 3 bases, leaving 13 bases between the germline ends. The germline gives CDR1 SGHNT, CDR2 YENEEA. This CDR3 spans 14 amino acids. Written as DNA, the CDR3 is TGTGCCAGCAGCGCCTATGGAGGGGACTATGGCTACACCTTC. Its protein is CASSAYGGDYGYTF. Filled out from reference TRBV11-3 and TRBJ1-2, the complete variable domain reads EAGVVQSPRYKIIEKKQPVAFWCNPISGHNTLYWYLQNLGQGPELLIRYENEEAVDDSQLPKDRFSAERLKGVDSTLKIQPAELGDSAVYLCASSAYGGDYGYTFGSGTRLTVV.

Here the CDR3 reads CASSSSVGTGDYGYTF. CDR3 DNA: TGCGCCAGCAGCTCCTCCGTCGGGACAGGGGACTATGGCTACACCTTC. The chain recombines TRBV5-1 with TRBJ1-2, with TRBD1 matching 10 bases. V dropped 3 bases and J dropped 3; count of bases not matched to a gene: 8. The CDR3 length is 16 residues. The germline V gene encodes CDR1 SGHRS and CDR2 YFSETQ.

This clone appeared a few times. The chain couples TRBV11-3 to TRBJ2-1, with TRBD2 matching 11 bases. The CDR3 runs 16 residues. V shed 5 bases and J 9 bases; nucleotides not matched to a gene: 12. Germline CDR1 reads SGHNT; CDR2 reads YENEEA. CDR3 residues: CASSTLISGGAGEQFF. The CDR3 DNA reads as TGTGCCAGCAGCACCCTCATTAGCGGGGGGGCCGGTGAGCAGTTCTTC.

V is TRBV19 and J is TRBJ1-3; 7 bases are shared with TRBD1. The CDR3 runs to 15 residues. The V and J ends lost 5 bases and 2 bases, in that order; junction bases with no gene match: 6. The germline gives CDR1 LNHDA, CDR2 SQIVND (reference sequence). Here the CDR3 DNA reads TGTGCCAGTAGTTACTCACAGGGGACTGGAAACACCATATATTTT. Its protein is CASSYSQGTGNTIYF.

The rearrangement uses TRBV19 and TRBJ1-3; 7 bases map to TRBD1. Trimming cost V 4 bases and J 4 bases; bases outside gene matches: 13. The germline CDR1 and CDR2 sequences are LNHDA and SQIVND (reference sequence). There are 17 residues in the CDR3. Here the CDR3 DNA reads TGTGCCAGTAGTACCGCCAGCCCCAGGGGGTCCGGAAACACCATATATTTT. Translated, it gives CASSTASPRGSGNTIYF.